These 23 T cell receptor beta chains came from one sample sequenced in a study of blood T cells in healthy people across ages (dated by TCRdb to the mid-2010s). Library preparation used 5' RACE. Instrument used: Illumina HiSeq 2500. A second about 7 to 11 cycle PCR used a sample-barcoded 5' primer and a J-beta primer mix. In-frame beta chains were kept once TCRdb had trimmed the public reads at Q25 with fastp and called clones with MiXCR. For every CDR3 protein sequence, its rows merge into one entry that carries the most common genes and DNA. The sample profile shows about 500,000 distinct CDR3 sequences; around 24% of them were found once. Together, the top ten hold approximately 8.7% of the sample. These data also formed part of another study, on T cells of mothers and their children.

Source material: blood. The receptors derive from a boy between 5 and 17 years old in good health.

A few counts support this clonotype. The chain recombines TRBV28 with TRBJ2-3; no definite D call. Per the germline V gene, CDR1 is MDHEN and CDR2 is SYDVKM. This CDR3 region has 12 residues. Trimming removed 7 bases from V and 0 bases from J, with 5 bases in between. The CDR3 loop is CASMASTDTQYF. The CDR3 nucleotides read TGTGCCAGCATGGCAAGCACAGATACGCAGTATTTT.

The rearrangement links TRBV24-1 to TRBJ2-2; the D is unclear. Trimming stripped 5 bases from V and 5 bases from J, with 8 bases between. Germline V lookup: CDR1 KGHDR, CDR2 SFDVKD. CDR3 length: 13 amino acids. The CDR3 bases are TGTGCCACCAGTGCTCTCACGACCGGGGAGCTGTTTTTT. Protein product: CATSALTTGELFF.

This clonotype was counted many times. This chain uses TRBV29-1 with TRBJ2-7; 8 bases are a match to TRBD1. The CDR3 extends over 12 amino acids. V dropped 5 bases and J dropped 5; count of bases not matched to a gene: 5. Germline CDR1 is SQVTM and CDR2 is ANQGSEA. The DNA for the CDR3 is TGCAGCGTTCGGGCAGGGGGCAACGAGCAGTACTTC. Protein sequence: CSVRAGGNEQYF.

This clonotype was detected only a few times. The chain recombines TRBV2 with TRBJ2-2, with D maybe TRBD2 (6 bases). Germline V CDR1 and CDR2: SNHLY, FYNNEI. The V end was cut by 6 bases, the J end by 5 bases, with 22 bases between. The CDR3 covers 17 residues. CDR3 loop: CASSAWGGQTSTGELFF. CDR3 bases: TGTGCCAGCAGCGCGTGGGGCGGGCAGACTAGTACCGGGGAGCTGTTTTTT.

V and J are TRBV28 and TRBJ1-4; D gene uncertain. This CDR3 contains 16 residues. Germline lookup yields CDR1 MDHEN and CDR2 SYDVKM. Trimming took 2 bases from V and 4 from J, leaving 14 bases between them. The CDR3 DNA reads as TGTGCCAGCAGTTTAGGGCTGGGTTCTCTTAATGAAAAACTGTTTTTT. As protein: CASSLGLGSLNEKLFF.

This clonotype has a count of ten or more. This chain uses TRBV4-1 with TRBJ2-5; no firm D call. The CDR3 spans 14 residues. The V end was cut by 1 base, the J end by 3 bases, with 9 bases between. The germline CDR1 and CDR2 sequences are MGHRA and YSYEKL. The CDR3 loop reads CASSQVTGEETQYF. As DNA, the CDR3 is TGCGCCAGCAGCCAAGTAACGGGTGAAGAGACCCAGTACTTC.

This chain joins TRBV28 and TRBJ2-5, with TRBD2 identical over 13 bases. The length of the CDR3 is 19 residues. Germline V gives CDR1 MDHEN, CDR2 SYDVKM. J was trimmed by 2 bases and V by 5 bases; bases with no gene match: 14. The CDR3 nucleotides are TGTGCCAGCAGTACCCCTCATCTTGGACTAGCGGGGGTACAAGAGACCCAGTACTTC. The encoded protein is CASSTPHLGLAGVQETQYF.

Worth noting for this clonotype: At one end the junction does not follow the germline gene, possibly because of a read error. The chain links TRBV12-3 or TRBV12-4 to TRBJ1-1; perhaps TRBD1 as D (5 bases). The CDR3 totals 11 residues. In DNA, the CDR3 is TGCGCCAGCAGGAACACAGGTGAAGCTTTCTTT. The encoded protein is CASRNTGEAFF.

This clonotype was seen more than once but under ten times. The chain is built from TRBV6-5 and TRBJ1-1; D not certain. The CDR3 covers 15 residues. Looked up from germline, CDR1 is MNHEY and CDR2 is SVGAGI. V was trimmed by 3 bases and J by 0 bases, leaving 11 bases between them. The CDR3, as DNA: TGTGCCAGCAGTTATCGACGGGCGATGAACACTGAAGCTTTCTTT. Its protein product is CASSYRRAMNTEAFF.

Notes on this clonotype: The junction does not match germline at one end; this may be a read error. J is TRBJ2-6 and V is TRBV11-2; no clear D gene. The CDR3 has 16 amino acids. Germline V CDR1 and CDR2: SGHAT, FQNNGV. The DNA of the CDR3 is TGTGCCAGCAGCCTCTTGCGGAGCTCTGGGGTCAACGTCCTGACTTTC. Protein product: CASSLLRSSGVNVLTF.

This clonotype has more than one count but fewer than ten. This chain links TRBV12-3 or TRBV12-4 with TRBJ2-5; a possible D gene is TRBD2 (6 bases). The length of the CDR3 is 12 residues. Trimming left V 6 bases short and J 11 bases short, with 16 bases between. CDR3: CASSELYSGQYF. CDR3 DNA sequence: TGTGCCAGCAGCGAACTATACAGCGGGCAGTACTTC.

The rearrangement joins TRBV5-1 to TRBJ2-2; D gene unclear. Trimming removed 0 bases at V and 6 bases at J, with 9 bases between. The CDR3 is 14 residues long. CDR1 is SGHRS, CDR2 YFSETQ, per germline. CDR3 sequence: CASSLGVISGELFF. The CDR3 DNA sequence: TGCGCCAGCAGCTTGGGGGTTATCTCCGGGGAGCTGTTTTTT.

The sample holds a few counts of this clonotype. V is TRBV28 and J is TRBJ2-7; D might be TRBD1 or TRBD2, each matching 5 bases. V lost 2 bases and J 2 bases, leaving 10 bases between the germline ends. Germline V gives CDR1 MDHEN, CDR2 SYDVKM. The CDR3 length is 14 residues. CDR3 nucleotides: TGTGCCAGCAGTTTAGGGACGTCAACCTACGAGCAGTACTTC. Translated: CASSLGTSTYEQYF. The full variable domain, rest sourced from reference TRBV28 and TRBJ2-7, is DVKVTQSSRYLVKRTGEKVFLECVQDMDHENMFWYRQDPGLGLRLIYFSYDVKMKEKGDIPEGYSVSREKKERFSLILESASTNQTSMYLCASSLGTSTYEQYFGPGTRLTVT.

This clonotype has just one count. V gene TRBV20-1 combines with J gene TRBJ2-1, with 8 bases matching TRBD2. V was clipped by 5 bases and J by 6 bases; unmatched bases: 6. The CDR3 length is 13 residues. Germline lookup yields CDR1 DFQATT and CDR2 SNEGSKA (reference sequence). In DNA form, the CDR3 reads TGCAGTGCTGTAGCGGGGAAAACCAATGAGCAGTTCTTC. Protein: CSAVAGKTNEQFF.

On this clonotype: The junction differs from germline at one of its ends, possibly a read error. This rearrangement joins TRBV4-2 to TRBJ2-5, with D tentatively TRBD2 (5 bases). Germline V CDR1 and CDR2: LGHNA, YNFKEQ. This CDR3 is 14 amino acids long. The CDR3, as DNA: TGTGCCAGCAGTCAAGAACTAGTGAGCGAGACCCAGTACTTC. It translates to CASSQELVSETQYF.

CDR3 loop: CASSQRLTGTGGRETQYF. In nucleotides, the CDR3 is TGCGCCAGCAGTCAGCGCCTCACCGGGACAGGGGGTCGGGAGACCCAGTACTTC. This chain joins TRBV23-1 and TRBJ2-5; 11 bases fit TRBD1. TRBV23-1 is an open reading frame whose function is uncertain. The CDR3 has 18 residues. J was trimmed by 5 bases and V by 3 bases; bases with no gene match: 14.

This chain links TRBV27 with TRBJ2-3; TRBD2 agrees at 11 bases. CDR3 length equals 17 residues. V dropped 2 bases and J dropped 6; count of bases not matched to a gene: 10. Per the germline V gene, CDR1 is MNHEY and CDR2 is SMNVEV (reference sequence). CDR3 nucleotides: TGTGCCAGCAGTTTAGAGTTCCTAGCGGGGGGTCAGGATACGCAGTATTTT. Translating it yields CASSLEFLAGGQDTQYF.

A few counts support this clonotype. The rearrangement joins TRBV9 to TRBJ2-3; perhaps TRBD1 as D (6 bases). Germline values: CDR1 SGDLS, CDR2 YYNGEE. V shed 3 bases and J shed 0 bases, with 23 bases lying between them. The CDR3 has 19 residues. The CDR3 loop is CASSDSSSKDSLSTDTQYF. CDR3 sequence (DNA): TGTGCCAGCAGCGACAGTAGTTCCAAGGACAGTCTTAGCACAGATACGCAGTATTTT. Full variable domain (missing parts from reference TRBV9 and TRBJ2-3): DSGVTQTPKHLITATGQRVTLRCSPRSGDLSVYWYQQSLDQGLQFLIQYYNGEERAKGNILERFSAQQFPDLHSELNLSSLELGDSALYFCASSDSSSKDSLSTDTQYFGPGTRLTVL.

This chain joins TRBV7-9 and TRBJ2-1; the D is unclear. The J call may be in error: the DNA end matches TRBJ2-7 better. This CDR3 is 13 amino acids long. Germline CDR1 and CDR2: SEHNR and FQNEAQ (reference sequence). The CDR3 bases are TGTGCCAGCAGCTTAGTAAGGGTACACGAGCAGTACTTC. Translated: CASSLVRVHEQYF.

This clonotype came up a few times. This sequence joins TRBV7-9 and TRBJ2-2; 11 positions agree with TRBD2. The germline CDR1 and CDR2 sequences are SEHNR and FQNEAQ (reference sequence). Losses at the gene ends were 4 bases for V and 0 bases for J; bases not matched to a gene: 4. CDR3 length equals 17 residues. This chain's CDR3 is CASSYRLAGTNTGELFF. The DNA of the CDR3 is TGTGCCAGCAGCTACCGACTAGCGGGGACGAACACCGGGGAGCTGTTTTTT.

The chain links TRBV5-1 to TRBJ2-2; weak D call: TRBD2 (5 bases). The V end lost 7 bases, the J end lost 1 base, and 14 bases lay between the germline ends. The CDR3 totals 15 residues. Germline V CDR1 and CDR2: SGHRS, YFSETQ. CDR3: CASSGGDMNTGELFF. The CDR3 DNA sequence: TGCGCCAGCTCTGGAGGAGACATGAACACCGGGGAGCTGTTTTTT.

This clonotype was detected a few times. The chain is built from TRBV12-3 or TRBV12-4 and TRBJ2-1; D call uncertain. V was pared by 3 bases and J by 8 bases, with 5 bases between. The CDR3 length is 11 residues. CDR3 DNA: TGTGCCAGCAGTTTCTTCGATGAGCAGTTCTTC. It specifies CASSFFDEQFF.

In the case of this clonotype: The junction does not match germline at one end; this may be a read error. The chain couples TRBV4-2 to TRBJ1-4; 10 positions match TRBD1. The CDR3 extends over 15 amino acids. Per germline, CDR1 LGHNA and CDR2 YNFKEQ. The CDR3 DNA follows: TGTGCCGGCAGCGCAACGGGACAGGGGAATGAAAAACTGTTTTTT. Amino acid sequence: CAGSATGQGNEKLFF.